These 6 T cell receptor beta chains share one sample of origin, sequenced in a study of CD8 T cells in Susac syndrome. RNA amounts of roughly 0.45 to 1 ug underwent reverse transcription with random hexamers. TCRdb itself ran the immunoSEQ multiplex PCR reads through MiXCR, one entry per CDR3 protein. The sample has 100,000 to 150,000 distinct CDR3 sequences; around 96% are singletons. The sequencing sample was made of CD4+ T cells from PBMCs. These receptors were obtained from a human donor in good health.

The chain links TRBV27 to TRBJ1-2; 7 positions match TRBD1. Per the germline V gene, CDR1 is MNHEY and CDR2 is SMNVEV (reference sequence). The CDR3 spans 12 residues. V shed 9 bases, J shed 6 bases, and the junction held 7 bases outside the gene matches. CDR3 sequence reads: CASSRQGHGYTF. CDR3 sequence (DNA): TGTGCCAGTTCCCGACAGGGCCATGGCTACACCTTC.

This clonotype was recorded only once. The chain is built from TRBV20-1 and TRBJ2-5; 12 positions agree with TRBD2. Losses at the gene ends were 0 bases for V and 5 bases for J; bases not matched to a gene: 4. This CDR3 region has 15 residues. Germline assignment: CDR1 DFQATT and CDR2 SNEGSKA (reference sequence). Written as DNA, the CDR3 is TGCAGTGCTAGAGATCTGACTAGCGGGAGCGAGACCCAGTACTTC. Translated, it gives CSARDLTSGSETQYF.

The rearrangement joins TRBV7-2 to TRBJ1-1; D not resolved. Trimming took 2 bases from V and 5 from J, leaving 12 bases between them. The germline gives CDR1 SGHTA, CDR2 FQGNSA. CDR3 length: 14 residues. Here the CDR3 reads CASSLPGGLTEAFF. CDR3 coding DNA: TGTGCCAGCAGCTTACCCGGAGGGTTGACTGAAGCTTTCTTT.

V usage is TRBV12-3 or TRBV12-4 and J usage is TRBJ2-6; D is possibly TRBD1 (6 bases). V was cut by 2 bases and J by 4 bases, with 12 bases left in between. This CDR3 region has 16 residues. CDR3 coding DNA: TGTGCCAGCAGTTTACCAGGGGTCTCCGGGGCCAACGTCCTGACTTTC. The encoded protein is CASSLPGVSGANVLTF.

The DNA of the CDR3 is TGCGCCAGCAGCTATCGACGGGCTAGCGGGAGGGCGGAGTACGAGCAGTACTTC. It specifies CASSYRRASGRAEYEQYF. The V gene is TRBV5-1, the J gene TRBJ2-7; 12 bases agree with TRBD2. Germline CDR1 and CDR2: SGHRS and YFSETQ. The CDR3 loop spans 18 amino acids. The J segment lost 4 bases and the V segment lost 3 bases, leaving 14 bases of the junction unmatched.

The chain recombines TRBV4-2 with TRBJ2-3; weak D call: TRBD1 (6 bases). This CDR3 comprises 16 residues. Germline loops: CDR1 LGHNA, CDR2 YNFKEQ. The V gene lost 4 bases and the J gene lost 2 bases, with 16 bases spanning the gap. CDR3 sequence reads: CASSLHLPGDTDTQYF. In nucleotides, the CDR3 is TGTGCCAGCAGCCTCCATCTTCCAGGGGACACAGATACGCAGTATTTT.